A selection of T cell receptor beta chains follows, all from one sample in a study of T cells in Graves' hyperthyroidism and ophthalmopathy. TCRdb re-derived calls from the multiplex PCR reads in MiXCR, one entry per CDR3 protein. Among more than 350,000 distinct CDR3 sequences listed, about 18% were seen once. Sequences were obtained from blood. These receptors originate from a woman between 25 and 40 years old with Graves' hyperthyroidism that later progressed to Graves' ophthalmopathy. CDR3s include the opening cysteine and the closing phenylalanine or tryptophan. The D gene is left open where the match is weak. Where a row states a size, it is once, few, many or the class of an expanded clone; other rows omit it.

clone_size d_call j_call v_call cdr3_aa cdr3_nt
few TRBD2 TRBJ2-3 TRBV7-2 CASSLLAGGQDTQYF TGTGCCAGCAGCTTACTAGCGGGAGGCCAAGATACGCAGTATTTT
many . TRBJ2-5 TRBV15 CATKVGGLQETQYF TGTGCCACCAAGGTGGGGGGGCTCCAAGAGACCCAGTACTTC
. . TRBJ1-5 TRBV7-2 CASSLATGYNQPQHF TGTGCCAGCAGCTTAGCGACAGGTTACAATCAGCCCCAGCATTTT
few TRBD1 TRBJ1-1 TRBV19 CAKNPGQLNTEAFF TGTGCCAAGAACCCGGGACAGTTGAACACTGAAGCTTTCTTT
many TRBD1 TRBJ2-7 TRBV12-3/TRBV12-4 CASTPPGQGYEQYF TGTGCCAGCACCCCGCCGGGACAGGGCTACGAGCAGTACTTC
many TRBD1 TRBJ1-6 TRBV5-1 CASSPRTGPLHF TGCGCCAGCAGCCCACGGACAGGGCCCCTCCACTTT
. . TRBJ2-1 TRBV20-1 CSAPLAGEQFF TGCAGTGCCCCACTGGCCGGCGAGCAGTTCTTC
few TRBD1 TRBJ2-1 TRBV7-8 CASSLLLPGQGPANEQFF TGTGCCAGCAGCTTATTGCTCCCCGGACAGGGGCCTGCTAATGAGCAGTTCTTC
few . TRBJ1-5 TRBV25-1 CASSDPGTDSNQPQHF TGTGCCAGCAGTGATCCGGGGACGGATAGCAATCAGCCCCAGCATTTT
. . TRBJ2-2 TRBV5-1 CASSLDPQGYLSEDTRELFF TGCGCCAGCAGCTTGGATCCCCAGGGCTACCTATCAGAGGACACCAGGGAGCTGTTTTTT
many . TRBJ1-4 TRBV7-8 CASSQAPDRNEKLFF TGTGCCAGCAGCCAAGCCCCCGACCGAAATGAAAAACTGTTTTTT
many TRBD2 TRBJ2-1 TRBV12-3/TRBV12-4 CASSLASGGDEQFF TGTGCCAGCAGTTTGGCTAGCGGGGGGGATGAGCAGTTCTTC
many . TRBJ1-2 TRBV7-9 CASRLGPGEQSYGYTF TGTGCCAGCAGGCTCGGTCCCGGAGAACAGAGCTATGGCTACACCTTC
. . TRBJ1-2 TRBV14 CASSRLGPAYGYTF TGTGCCAGCAGCCGACTCGGGCCAGCCTATGGCTACACCTTC
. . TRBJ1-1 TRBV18 CASSPPQGIEAEAFF TGTGCCAGCTCCCCGCCCCAAGGGATCGAGGCTGAAGCTTTCTTT
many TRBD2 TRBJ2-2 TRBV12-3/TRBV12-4 CASRLTSGGDGELFF TGTGCCAGCAGACTAACTAGCGGGGGGGACGGGGAGCTGTTTTTT